Below are 7 T cell receptor beta chains sequenced from a single sample in a study of T cells in tumors after PD-1 blockade. The protocol was immunoSEQ multiplex PCR, while the TCRdb copy is restricted to in-frame clones and leaves out a portion. Of 45,000 to 60,000 clones in the sample, 79% were seen once. The sample was PBMCs, taken before anti-PD-1 treatment. The source of these receptors is a human donor with basal cell carcinoma.

By frequency in the sample, this clone is medium-sized. The rearrangement uses TRBV3-1 (or the pseudogene TRBV3-2) and TRBJ1-5; D is perhaps TRBD1 (5 bases). The V end was cut by 1 base, the J end by 5 bases, with 12 bases between. The germline CDR1 and CDR2 sequences are LGHDT and YNNKEL (reference sequence). The CDR3 consists of 15 residues. The CDR3 region is CASSQGIGDHQPQHF. In nucleotides, the CDR3 is TGTGCCAGCAGCCAAGGTATAGGGGATCATCAGCCCCAGCATTTT.

V gene TRBV20-1 combines with J gene TRBJ2-3; D not certain. The length of the CDR3 is 13 residues. Trimming removed 3 bases at V and 0 bases at J, with 7 bases between. Germline lookup yields CDR1 DFQATT and CDR2 SNEGSKA (reference sequence). This chain's CDR3 is CSASLVSTDTQYF. The CDR3, as DNA: TGCAGTGCTAGTCTAGTGAGCACAGATACGCAGTATTTT.

This clone was recorded only once. This rearrangement joins TRBV30 to TRBJ2-5; 16 bases line up with TRBD2. J gave up 5 bases and V 3 bases, and 6 bases lay outside the gene matches. This CDR3 comprises 16 residues. Per the germline V gene, CDR1 is GTSNPN and CDR2 is SVGIG (reference sequence). CDR3 bases: TGTGCCTGGAGCCCCGGGACTAGCGGGAGGGCCGAGACCCAGTACTTC. Amino acids: CAWSPGTSGRAETQYF.

The chain carries TRBV19 and TRBJ2-3; 9 nucleotides match TRBD2. Germline CDR1 and CDR2: LNHDA and SQIVND (reference sequence). The CDR3 extends over 16 amino acids. V shed 3 bases, J shed 5 bases, and the junction held 9 bases outside the gene matches. This chain's CDR3 is CASSMFAGGLGDTQYF. The CDR3 coding sequence is TGTGCCAGTAGTATGTTTGCGGGAGGGCTGGGAGATACGCAGTATTTT.

There are a few counts of this clone. V usage is TRBV4-1 and J usage is TRBJ2-7, with 7 bases lining up with TRBD1. Germline CDR1 reads MGHRA; CDR2 reads YSYEKL. V lost 3 bases to trimming and J lost 7 bases; unmatched junction nucleotides: 3. This CDR3 has 12 amino acids. CDR3 DNA: TGCGCCAGCAGCCACCCGGACAGGGAGCAGTACTTC. Translating gives CASSHPDREQYF.

The gene calls are TRBV18 and TRBJ1-1, with a tentative D call TRBD1 (6 bases). V was clipped by 7 bases and J by 5 bases, with 14 bases between them. The CDR3 is 13 residues long. Germline CDR1 is KGHSH and CDR2 is LQKENI. The CDR3 DNA reads as TGTGCCAGCTTGCCGAGGGGGAGAACTGAAGCTTTCTTT. Its protein product is CASLPRGRTEAFF.

This clone is labeled as medium-sized. V usage is TRBV11-1 and J usage is TRBJ1-2, with D tentatively TRBD1 (6 bases). The germline V gene encodes CDR1 SGHAT and CDR2 FQDESV (reference sequence). The CDR3 length is 15 residues. V was pared by 1 base and J by 1 base, with 10 bases between. The CDR3 loop is CASSLDPDSNYGYTF. The CDR3 DNA follows: TGTGCCAGCAGCTTAGATCCGGACAGTAACTATGGCTACACCTTC. Full variable domain (outside the CDR3, taken from reference TRBV11-1 and TRBJ1-2): EAEVAQSPRYKITEKSQAVAFWCDPISGHATLYWYRQILGQGPELLVQFQDESVVDDSQLPKDRFSAERLKGVDSTLKIQPAELGDSAMYLCASSLDPDSNYGYTFGSGTRLTVV.